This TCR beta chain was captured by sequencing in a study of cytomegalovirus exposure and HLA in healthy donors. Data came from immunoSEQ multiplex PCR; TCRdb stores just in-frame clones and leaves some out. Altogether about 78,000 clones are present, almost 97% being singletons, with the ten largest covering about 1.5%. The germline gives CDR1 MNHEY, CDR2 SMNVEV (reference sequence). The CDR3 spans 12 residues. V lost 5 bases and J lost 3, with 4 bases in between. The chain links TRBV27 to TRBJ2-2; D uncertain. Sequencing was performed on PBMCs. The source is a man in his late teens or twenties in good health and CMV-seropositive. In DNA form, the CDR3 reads TGTGCCAGCAGTCTCCACACCGGGGAGCTGTTTTTT. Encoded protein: CASSLHTGELFF.